The 11 T cell receptor beta chains given below trace back to one sample, sequenced in a study of blood T cell repertoires in COVID-19. The data were produced by immunoSEQ multiplex PCR, yet TCRdb's version contains in-frame clones alone and is incomplete. The table has about 120,000 clones, more than 70% seen once. Sequenced material: peripheral blood. The receptors shown here come from a woman aged 80 or older with acute or convalescent COVID-19.

The chain has TRBV24-1 and TRBJ1-1; D is ambiguous. Germline CDR1 KGHDR, CDR2 SFDVKD. V was trimmed by 8 bases and J by 4 bases, leaving 13 bases between them. This CDR3 contains 13 residues. CDR3: CATIGREGTEAFF. The CDR3 bases are TGTGCCACCATCGGGAGGGAAGGCACTGAAGCTTTCTTT.

The J gene is TRBJ1-5, the V gene TRBV4-3; D is unresolved. This CDR3 is built from 15 residues. The ends were cut back, 1 base at V and 7 bases at J, with 14 bases in the middle. CDR1 is LGHNA and CDR2 is YSLEER in the germline V gene. CDR3 bases: TGCGCCAGCAGCCAAGGAAGAGGGCCGGGGCAGCCCCAGCATTTT. Encoded protein: CASSQGRGPGQPQHF.

The chain employs TRBV9 and TRBJ2-5, with TRBD2 as a possible D gene (7 bases). V was trimmed by 5 bases and J by 1 base, leaving 12 bases between them. Germline CDR1 and CDR2: SGDLS and YYNGEE. CDR3 length: 14 amino acids. CDR3 sequence reads: CASSGGGPQETQYF. The CDR3 bases are TGTGCCAGCAGTGGGGGGGGGCCCCAAGAGACCCAGTACTTC.

This sequence joins TRBV9 and TRBJ2-1; 14 bases line up with TRBD2. CDR3 length: 17 residues. J was trimmed by 4 bases and V by 4 bases; bases with no gene match: 7. Germline assignment: CDR1 SGDLS and CDR2 YYNGEE. The DNA of the CDR3 is TGTGCCAGCAGCCCGACTAGCGGGAGGGGTGGGTACAATGAGCAGTTCTTC. Translation gives CASSPTSGRGGYNEQFF.

J is TRBJ2-1 and V is TRBV25-1; TRBD2 might be the D (5 bases). V was clipped by 3 bases and J by 2 bases, with 11 bases between them. The CDR3 totals 15 residues. CDR1 MGHDK and CDR2 SYGVNS come from the germline V gene. The CDR3 sequence is CASSDSSGPYNEQFF. CDR3 bases: TGTGCCAGCAGTGACTCCAGCGGCCCCTACAATGAGCAGTTCTTC.

This chain uses TRBV11-2 with TRBJ1-1; possible D gene TRBD1, 5 bases. Germline V CDR1 and CDR2: SGHAT, FQNNGV. The CDR3 is 12 residues long. V lost 1 base and J 9 bases, leaving 9 bases between the germline ends. DNA for the CDR3: TGTGCCAGCAGCTTAGGACAGACCCAAGCTTTCTTT. Its protein is CASSLGQTQAFF.

V usage is TRBV5-4 and J usage is TRBJ2-2; 7 positions match TRBD2. Germline CDR1 is SGHNT and CDR2 is YYREEE (reference sequence). CDR3 length: 16 residues. With 4 bases clipped from V and 4 bases from J, the junction kept 10 bases outside the gene matches. The CDR3 sequence is CASSPRETRGTGELFF. The CDR3 DNA reads as TGTGCCAGCAGCCCGCGGGAGACTCGGGGCACCGGGGAGCTGTTTTTT. Supplemented by reference TRBV5-4 and TRBJ2-2, the full variable domain reads ETGVTQSPTHLIKTRGQQVTLRCSSQSGHNTVSWYQQALGQGPQFIFQYYREEENGRGNFPPRFSGLQFPNYSSELNVNALELDDSALYLCASSPRETRGTGELFFGEGSRLTVL.

This chain links TRBV7-9 with TRBJ1-1; no clear D. Germline assignment: CDR1 SEHNR and CDR2 FQNEAQ (reference sequence). The germline V and J ends were trimmed by 0 bases and 8 bases, with 10 bases remaining between them. The CDR3 runs to 13 residues. In DNA, the CDR3 is TGTGCCAGCAGCTTAGCGGGCAAGGCCGAAGCTTTCTTT. It is translated as CASSLAGKAEAFF. The full variable domain, completed using reference TRBV7-9 and TRBJ1-1, is DTGVSQNPRHKITKRGQNVTFRCDPISEHNRLYWYRQTLGQGPEFLTYFQNEAQLEKSRLLSDRFSAERPKGSFSTLEIQRTEQGDSAMYLCASSLAGKAEAFFGQGTRLTVV.

The rearrangement links TRBV10-3 to TRBJ2-7; D is perhaps TRBD1 (6 bases). The CDR3 loop spans 11 amino acids. Germline V CDR1 and CDR2: ENHRY, SYGVKD. Trimming left V 3 bases short and J 9 bases short, with 9 bases between. CDR3 protein: CAISEGRGQYF. Here the CDR3 DNA reads TGTGCCATCAGTGAAGGCAGGGGGCAGTACTTC.

The chain employs TRBV12-3 or TRBV12-4 and TRBJ1-2; D is possibly TRBD1 (6 bases). Trimming removed 6 bases from V and 7 bases from J, with 15 bases in between. This CDR3 is built from 13 residues. The CDR3 bases are TGTGCCAGCAGCCCACTGGACAGACTTGGCTACACCTTC. Its protein product is CASSPLDRLGYTF.

The CDR3: CASRQGYEQYF. For the CDR3, the DNA is TGTGCCAGTAGACAGGGTTACGAGCAGTACTTC. The chain is built from TRBV19 and TRBJ2-7; D is perhaps TRBD1 (6 bases). The CDR3 has 11 residues. The V gene lost 6 bases and the J gene lost 4 bases, with 7 bases spanning the gap. Germline values: CDR1 LNHDA, CDR2 SQIVND (reference sequence).